Listed below are T cell receptor beta chains from one sample, sequenced in a study of blood T cell repertoires in COVID-19. Method: immunoSEQ multiplex PCR; TCRdb's copy keeps in-frame clones and lacks some. This sample has about 320,000 clones, with roughly 90% found just once. The sequenced sample was PBMCs or T cells enriched from blood (not recorded which). The receptors originated from a man in his 60s who had recovered from COVID-19. CDR3s include the opening cysteine and the closing phenylalanine or tryptophan. D genes are given only for firm matches. Some rows mark clone size as missing; the rest say once, few, many or name a class of expanded clone.

V gene	clone size	D gene	J gene	CDR3 DNA	CDR3 protein
TRBV5-1	-	TRBD1	TRBJ2-7	TGCGCCAGCAGTGGGACAGGGGCCTCCTACGAGCAGTACTTC	CASSGTGASYEQYF
TRBV7-7	few	-	TRBJ2-2	TGTGCTAGCAGCTCCGGACTGGGGGGTACCGGGGAGCTGTTTTTT	CASSSGLGGTGELFF
TRBV27	-	-	TRBJ2-3	TGTGCCAGCAGTTCGGACACATTTAGCACAGATACGCAGTATTTT	CASSSDTFSTDTQYF
TRBV10-3	-	TRBD1	TRBJ1-1	TGTGCCATCAGTGCGGGACAGCAGAACACTGAAGCTTTCTTT	CAISAGQQNTEAFF
TRBV21-1	-	-	TRBJ2-7	TGTGCCAGCAGCACCCGGACAGGGAAATCCTACGAGCAGTACTTC	CASSTRTGKSYEQYF
TRBV2	-	-	TRBJ2-1	TGTGCCAGCAGTGAATTAGCCCTATCGGATGAGCAGTTCTTC	CASSELALSDEQFF
TRBV5-1	-	TRBD1	TRBJ2-7	TGCGCCAGCAGCTTGGTAGCAGGGACAGGCTTCAACGAGCAGTACTTC	CASSLVAGTGFNEQYF
TRBV9	-	TRBD2	TRBJ2-7	TGTGCCAGCAGCGTGGGGACTAGCGGGCCGCCCTACGAGCAGTACTTC	CASSVGTSGPPYEQYF
TRBV18	-	-	TRBJ2-2	TGTGCCAGCTCACCCGACAGGCAACCCGGGGAGCTGTTTTTT	CASSPDRQPGELFF
TRBV27	-	TRBD2	TRBJ2-1	TGTGCCAGCAGCTCGTCGGGACTAGCGGAAACTAACAATGAGCAGTTCTTC	CASSSSGLAETNNEQFF
TRBV2	-	-	TRBJ1-6	TGTGCCAGCACCCAAGAGGGACAAAGCTCCTATAATTCACCCCTCCACTTT	CASTQEGQSSYNSPLHF
TRBV9	once	TRBD2	TRBJ2-3	TGTGCCAGCAGCGAGACGGGACTAGCGGGACTCACAGATACGCAGTATTTT	CASSETGLAGLTDTQYF
TRBV28	-	TRBD1	TRBJ1-5	TGTGCCAGCAGCTCTGGACAGGGTGGCAATCAGCCCCAGCATTTT	CASSSGQGGNQPQHF
TRBV6-5	once	-	TRBJ1-2	TGTGCCAGCAGTTATCAGGGCTATGGCTACACCTTC	CASSYQGYGYTF
TRBV6-4	-	-	TRBJ2-7	TGTGCCAGCATGCCGGGACTCATCTTCTACGAGCAGTACTTC	CASMPGLIFYEQYF
TRBV27	-	-	TRBJ1-2	TGTGCCAGCAGTTTAGTCGGGGAGGGCTATGGCTACACCTTC	CASSLVGEGYGYTF